This T cell receptor beta chain was recovered during a study of blood T cell repertoires in COVID-19. Whole-study context: Both acute and convalescent COVID-19 samples were obtained from the United States, Italy and Spain. The analysed material was cDNA or gDNA that came from T cells, B-cell-depleted T cells, or PBMCs.

This CDR3 has 15 amino acids. In the original processing: How many nucleated cells were present was estimated from reference gene primer amplification. Repertoires were generated with immunoSEQ multiplex PCR, while TCRdb's copy carries only in-frame clones and drops some. V, J and clone size derive from that table, while D and trimming were established from the DNA sequence. The sample lists 120,000 or so clones, around 90% occurring once. This TCR came from a human donor in a cohort sampled during active COVID-19. Specimen: peripheral blood. V is TRBV21-1 and J is TRBJ2-7; the table gives TRBD1 as D, unverified against the DNA. TRBV21-1 is a known pseudogene. This CDR3 is CASSKDRGLSYEQYF. CDR3 in DNA: TGTGCCAGCAGTAAGGACAGGGGGCTTTCCTACGAGCAGTACTTC.